This TCR beta chain was sequenced during a study of T cells expressing NK-cell markers (TCRdb year 2020). Background on the whole study: In sorted CD3+CD56+NKG2C+, CD3+CD56+NKG2C- and CD3+CD56-NKG2C+ T-cell subsets from eight or nine donors, TCR beta-chain repertoires were profiled. Seven of the eight sequenced donors were HCMV-seropositive and one was HCMV-seronegative. The eight sequenced donors were randomly selected healthy volunteers, three men and five women. The libraries were sequenced on Illumina HiSeq 2000/2500, MiSeq or NextSeq, producing 2 x 150 bp reads. What the study reported, not specific to this receptor: Whether the expanded NKG2C-expressing T cell clones were specific for HCMV antigens was left unclear. For about 6 donors, the dominant CD3+CD56+NKG2C+ clonotypes were among the top 10 CD8+ clonotypes and accounted for roughly 1.0-8% of CD8+ T cells. Those dominant clonotypes were again the most abundant among CD3+CD56-NKG2C+ cells in a few donors, at roughly 25-65%.

About this clonotype: Its binding antigen is unknown.

CDR1 and CDR2 were assigned from the germline V gene as MGHRA and YSYEKL. The CDR3 holds 15 amino acids from the cysteine to the phenylalanine. DNA is not on record. For sequencing, an Illumina HiSeq 2000 was employed. TCR beta cDNA libraries were prepared using 5'RACE template switching, which introduced a universal primer site and unique molecular identifiers. cDNA synthesis was primed from the TCR beta constant segment and was followed by two successive PCR amplification steps. The original methods were these. MIGEC was used to demultiplex reads and group the reads by UMI, and MiTCR was used to assemble and quantify clonotypes. To exclude erroneous sequences, any TCR cDNA sequence not supported by at least two reads was discarded. Downstream repertoire analysis used the tcR package, and clonotypes were matched across fractions by CDR3 nucleotide sequence plus V segment. VDJmatch was used to annotate antigen specificity against VDJdb, with one amino acid substitution in CDR3 allowed. TCRdb reprocessed the raw reads; every CDR3 protein sequence is a single record, and DNA is not supplied. The V and J calls follow TCRdb's processing rather than the paper's. The sample's clone listing holds about 460,000 distinct CDR3 sequences. The ten most abundant clones make up under 1.5% of the sample.

HCMV-specific IgG was detected in serum with a commercial ELISA kit to determine HCMV serostatus. Ficoll density gradient centrifugation was used to isolate peripheral blood mononuclear cells from blood. Source material: blood T cells: a sorted CD56 or NKG2C T cell subset, CD4+ or CD8+ T cells, or bulk PBMC T cells (not recorded which). This sequence was found in a woman aged 45-60 years in good health. Donor details come from another sample of the same person, matched by shared clones. Recombination joined TRBV4-1 with TRBJ2-4; no DNA is available, so the TRBD2 call from TCRdb remains unchecked. The CDR3 in this case is CASSQGRSGGDIQYF.